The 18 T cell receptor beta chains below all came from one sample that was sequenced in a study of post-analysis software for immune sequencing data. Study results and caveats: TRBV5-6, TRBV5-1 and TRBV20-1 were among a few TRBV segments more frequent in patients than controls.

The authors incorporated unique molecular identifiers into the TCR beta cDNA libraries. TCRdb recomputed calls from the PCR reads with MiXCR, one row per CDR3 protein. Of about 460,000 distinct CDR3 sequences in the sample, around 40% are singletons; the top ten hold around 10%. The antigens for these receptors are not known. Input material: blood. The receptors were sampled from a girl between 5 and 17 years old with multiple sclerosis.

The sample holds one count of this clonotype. CDR3 coding DNA: TGCGCCAGTTCCAAATTGGGTCCCGGGACACAAGAGACCCAGTACTTC. The encoded protein is CASSKLGPGTQETQYF. The V call is TRBV4-1, the J call TRBJ2-5; maybe TRBD1 (6 bases). This CDR3 contains 16 residues. Per germline, CDR1 MGHRA and CDR2 YSYEKL. V was trimmed by 9 bases and J by 2 bases, leaving 22 bases between them.

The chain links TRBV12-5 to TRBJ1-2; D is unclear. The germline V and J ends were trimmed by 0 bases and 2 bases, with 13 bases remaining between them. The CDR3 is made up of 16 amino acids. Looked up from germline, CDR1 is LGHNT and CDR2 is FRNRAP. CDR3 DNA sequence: TGTGCTAGTGGTTTGGTACTCGGGGTAGGGAACTATGGCTACACCTTC. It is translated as CASGLVLGVGNYGYTF.

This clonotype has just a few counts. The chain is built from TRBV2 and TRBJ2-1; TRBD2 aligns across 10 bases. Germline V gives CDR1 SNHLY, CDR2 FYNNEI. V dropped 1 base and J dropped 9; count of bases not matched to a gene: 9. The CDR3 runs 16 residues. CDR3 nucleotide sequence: TGTGCCAGCAGTGAAGGCGGGCTAGCGGGAGTGGGTGAGCAGTTCTTC. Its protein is CASSEGGLAGVGEQFF.

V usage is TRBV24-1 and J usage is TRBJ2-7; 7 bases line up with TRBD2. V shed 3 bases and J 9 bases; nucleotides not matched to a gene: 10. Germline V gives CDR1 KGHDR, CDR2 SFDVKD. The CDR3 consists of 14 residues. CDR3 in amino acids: CATSDPSGALGQYF. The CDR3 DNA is TGTGCCACCAGTGATCCAAGCGGGGCTCTGGGGCAGTACTTC.

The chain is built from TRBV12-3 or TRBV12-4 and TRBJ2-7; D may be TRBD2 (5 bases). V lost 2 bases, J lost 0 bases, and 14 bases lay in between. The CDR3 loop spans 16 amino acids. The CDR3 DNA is TGTGCCAGCAGTTTAATCGGCGGGCCCAGCTCCTACGAGCAGTACTTC. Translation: CASSLIGGPSSYEQYF.

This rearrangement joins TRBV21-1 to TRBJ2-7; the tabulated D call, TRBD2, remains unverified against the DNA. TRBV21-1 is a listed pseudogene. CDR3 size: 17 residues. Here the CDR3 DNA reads TGTGCCAGCAGCAAGGGCGGACTAGCGGGAACTTGGTACGAGCAGTACTTC. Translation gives CASSKGGLAGTWYEQYF.

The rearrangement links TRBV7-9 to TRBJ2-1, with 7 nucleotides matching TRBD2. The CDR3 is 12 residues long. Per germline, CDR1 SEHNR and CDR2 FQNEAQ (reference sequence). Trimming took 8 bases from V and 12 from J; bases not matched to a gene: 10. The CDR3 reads CASGRENGVQFF. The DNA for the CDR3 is TGTGCCAGCGGGCGGGAGAATGGTGTGCAGTTCTTC.

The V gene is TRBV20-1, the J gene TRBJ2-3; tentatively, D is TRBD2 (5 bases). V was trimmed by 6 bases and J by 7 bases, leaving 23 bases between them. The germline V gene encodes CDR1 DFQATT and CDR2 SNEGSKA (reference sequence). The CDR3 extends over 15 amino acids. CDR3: CSALDSASVVHTQYF. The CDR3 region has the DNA TGCAGTGCCCTGGACTCAGCATCCGTCGTACATACGCAGTATTTT.

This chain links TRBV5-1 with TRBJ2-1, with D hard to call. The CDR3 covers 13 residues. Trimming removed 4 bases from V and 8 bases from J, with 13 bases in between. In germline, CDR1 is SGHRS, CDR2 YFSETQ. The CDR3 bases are TGCGCCAGCAGCCTAGGATTTGAGGATGAGCAGTTCTTC. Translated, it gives CASSLGFEDEQFF.

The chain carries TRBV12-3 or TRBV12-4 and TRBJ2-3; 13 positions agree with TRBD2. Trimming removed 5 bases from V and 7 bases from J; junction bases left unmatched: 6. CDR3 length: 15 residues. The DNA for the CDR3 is TGTGCCAGCAGTCAGGGGACTAGCGGGATGCATACGCAGTATTTT. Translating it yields CASSQGTSGMHTQYF.

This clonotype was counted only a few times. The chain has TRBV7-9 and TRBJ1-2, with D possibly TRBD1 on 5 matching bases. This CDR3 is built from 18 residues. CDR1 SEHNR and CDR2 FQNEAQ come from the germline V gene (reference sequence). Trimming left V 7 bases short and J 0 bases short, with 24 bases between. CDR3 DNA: TGTGCCAGCACCCTACTAAGTGCGGGTTTGACAGCTAACTATGGCTACACCTTC. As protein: CASTLLSAGLTANYGYTF.

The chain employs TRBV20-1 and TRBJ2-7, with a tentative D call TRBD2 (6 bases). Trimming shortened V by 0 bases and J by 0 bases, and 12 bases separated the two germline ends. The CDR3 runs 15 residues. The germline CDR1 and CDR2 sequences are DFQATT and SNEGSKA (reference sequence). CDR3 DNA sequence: TGCAGTGCTAGAGATTCCGGGCGGGGCTCCTACGAGCAGTACTTC. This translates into CSARDSGRGSYEQYF.

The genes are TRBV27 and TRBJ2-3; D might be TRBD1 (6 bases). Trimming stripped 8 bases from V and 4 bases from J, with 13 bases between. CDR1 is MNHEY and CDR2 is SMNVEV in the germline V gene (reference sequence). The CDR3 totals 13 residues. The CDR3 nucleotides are TGTGCCAGCGGGGGCAATCGAGCAGATACGCAGTATTTT. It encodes CASGGNRADTQYF.

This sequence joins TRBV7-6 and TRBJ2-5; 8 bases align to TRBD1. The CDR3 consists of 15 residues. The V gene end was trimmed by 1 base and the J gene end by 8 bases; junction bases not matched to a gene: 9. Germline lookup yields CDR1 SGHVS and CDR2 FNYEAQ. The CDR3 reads CASSLVRTGITTQYF. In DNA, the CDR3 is TGTGCCAGCAGCTTAGTTCGGACAGGGATTACTACCCAGTACTTC.

The DNA for the CDR3 is TGTGCCAGCACCCTACGGGGGGGCGAAGGAGACCTTGAAGCTTTCTTT. Its translation is CASTLRGGEGDLEAFF. The rearrangement joins TRBV6-2 or TRBV6-3 to TRBJ1-1; a weak D match, TRBD1 (6 bases). V dropped 7 bases and J dropped 7 bases, with 25 bases sitting between them. This CDR3 contains 16 residues. Germline-derived CDR1 and CDR2 are MNHEY and SVGEGT.

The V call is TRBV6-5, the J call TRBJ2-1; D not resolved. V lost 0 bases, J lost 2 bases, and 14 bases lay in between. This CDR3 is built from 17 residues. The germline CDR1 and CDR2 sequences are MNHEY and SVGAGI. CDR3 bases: TGTGCCAGCAGTTACTCATCAGTTAATTGTGCCTACAATGAGCAGTTCTTC. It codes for CASSYSSVNCAYNEQFF.

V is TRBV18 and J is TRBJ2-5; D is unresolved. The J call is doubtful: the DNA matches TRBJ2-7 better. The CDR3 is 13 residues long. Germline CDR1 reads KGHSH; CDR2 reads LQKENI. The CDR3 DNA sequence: TGTGCCAGCTCAAAAAATAGCCGTTACGAGCAGTACTTC. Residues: CASSKNSRYEQYF.

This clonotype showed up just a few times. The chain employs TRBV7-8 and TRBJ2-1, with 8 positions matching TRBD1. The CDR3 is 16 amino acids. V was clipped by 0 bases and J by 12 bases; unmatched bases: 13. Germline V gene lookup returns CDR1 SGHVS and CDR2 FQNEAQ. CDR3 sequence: CASSLASRTGSLGQFF. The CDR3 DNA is TGTGCCAGCAGCTTAGCGAGCCGGACAGGGTCACTCGGGCAGTTCTTC. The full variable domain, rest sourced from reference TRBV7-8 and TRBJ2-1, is GAGVSQSPRYKVAKRGQDVALRCDPISGHVSLFWYQQALGQGPEFLTYFQNEAQLDKSGLPSDRFFAERPEGSVSTLKIQRTQQEDSAVYLCASSLASRTGSLGQFFGPGTRLTVL.